A selection of T cell receptor beta chains follows, all from one sample in a study of cytomegalovirus exposure and HLA in healthy donors. Sequenced by immunoSEQ multiplex PCR; TCRdb stores in-frame clones only, minus some. The sample yields 150,000 to 200,000 clones, around 80% seen once. The sample was PBMCs. These receptors were taken from a woman between 55 and 75 years old in good health and CMV-seropositive. The CDR3 runs from the conserved cysteine through the conserved F or W. A D gene is named only where the DNA matches it firmly.

V: TRBV4-1; D: TRBD2; CDR3: CASSQDIPRLAAYNEQFF
V: TRBV14; D: TRBD1; CDR3: CASSQATGKSYEQYF
V: TRBV6-1; D: NA; CDR3: CASSATGNQPQHF
V: TRBV11-1; D: NA; CDR3: CASTQIAYEQYF
V: TRBV30; D: TRBD2; CDR3: CAWGGRQRVSTDTQYF
V: TRBV7-9; D: NA; CDR3: CASSLTGEGETQYF
V: TRBV30; D: NA; CDR3: CAWSTSSGNTQYF
V: TRBV9; D: NA; CDR3: CASSGDDSLTYGYTF
V: TRBV5-1; D: TRBD1; CDR3: CASTQGVGNSPLHF
V: TRBV13; D: TRBD2; CDR3: CASSPRTSGEISTDTQYF
V: TRBV5-8; D: TRBD2; CDR3: CASSLEGLAMYNEQFF
V: TRBV6-5; D: TRBD1; CDR3: CASRVRDRDSPLHF
V: TRBV28; D: TRBD1; CDR3: CASSLGDRAYTEAFF
V: TRBV7-3; D: TRBD2; CDR3: CASSLGSGRANEQFF
V: TRBV7-8; D: TRBD1; CDR3: CASSIGQGRSYSNQPQHF
V: TRBV9; D: TRBD2; CDR3: CASSAPAGSRTDTQYF
V: TRBV7-2; D: TRBD1; CDR3: CASSTRTGGPETQYF
V: TRBV6-5; D: TRBD1; CDR3: CASSSPGQGYGYTF
V: TRBV7-9; D: NA; CDR3: CASSPLYEQYF
V: TRBV5-6; D: NA; CDR3: CASSLGRDSYEQYF
V: TRBV11-2; D: NA; CDR3: CASSLVADSPLGYTF
V: TRBV29-1; D: TRBD1; CDR3: CSVGGQGGNMNTEAFF
V: TRBV2; D: TRBD1; CDR3: CASRTGTNEKLFF
V: TRBV7-7; D: NA; CDR3: CASSPQGPGAGWKTQYF
V: TRBV2; D: NA; CDR3: CASNVGQAEQFF
V: TRBV13; D: NA; CDR3: CASNNGETGRRNEQFF
V: TRBV19; D: TRBD1; CDR3: CASNYEPGQLSNEQFF
V: TRBV15; D: NA; CDR3: CATSPGPTYEQYF
V: TRBV27; D: TRBD1; CDR3: CATGQGYEQYF
V: TRBV6-1; D: NA; CDR3: CASSEGGGRDSQYF
V: TRBV7-6; D: TRBD2; CDR3: CASSPVGGVPYEQYF
V: TRBV5-6; D: NA; CDR3: CASSLGGPYGYTF
V: TRBV6-6; D: TRBD1; CDR3: CASSRETGGGMGEQYF
V: TRBV19; D: NA; CDR3: CASSGGAGQPQHF
V: TRBV27; D: TRBD2; CDR3: CASRRLAGGQAASEFF
V: TRBV30; D: TRBD2; CDR3: CAWIQGAGVGVTQYF
V: TRBV2; D: NA; CDR3: CASKGSAASYNEQFF
V: TRBV27; D: TRBD1; CDR3: CASRPDRVLQETQYF
V: TRBV7-2; D: TRBD2; CDR3: CASSLSGGANEQFF
V: TRBV7-2; D: NA; CDR3: CASSLGAYEQYF
V: TRBV7-9; D: NA; CDR3: CASSLGSGPEQYF
V: TRBV30; D: TRBD2; CDR3: CAWSVMSGGAPRSYEQYF
V: TRBV13; D: TRBD2; CDR3: CASEIAGVYEQYF
V: TRBV18; D: NA; CDR3: CASSPEGFQPQHF